The T cell receptor beta chain under discussion was sequenced for a study of CD8 T cells in ankylosing spondylitis. Germline CDR1 reads MDHEN; CDR2 reads SYDVKM. The CDR3 has 14 residues. Trimming took off 6 bases at V and 4 bases at J, with 15 bases between the two ends. Using its own MiXCR run on the 5' RACE reads, TCRdb lists one record per CDR3 protein. Of roughly 30,000 distinct CDR3 sequences listed, 12% to 15% are singletons. A remark on this clonotype: As yet, its antigen is unknown.

General study results and limits: Among TCR beta sequences, a motif of roughly 8 highly homologous variants appeared characteristic of ankylosing spondylitis blood.

The TCR sequence derives from a male donor with ankylosing spondylitis or in good health (not recorded which). The sample consisted of blood. The rearrangement uses TRBV28 and TRBJ1-2, with D hard to call. The DNA for the CDR3 is TGTGCCAGCAGCCTGGGAGGGCGGATCTATGGCTACACCTTC. It encodes CASSLGGRIYGYTF.